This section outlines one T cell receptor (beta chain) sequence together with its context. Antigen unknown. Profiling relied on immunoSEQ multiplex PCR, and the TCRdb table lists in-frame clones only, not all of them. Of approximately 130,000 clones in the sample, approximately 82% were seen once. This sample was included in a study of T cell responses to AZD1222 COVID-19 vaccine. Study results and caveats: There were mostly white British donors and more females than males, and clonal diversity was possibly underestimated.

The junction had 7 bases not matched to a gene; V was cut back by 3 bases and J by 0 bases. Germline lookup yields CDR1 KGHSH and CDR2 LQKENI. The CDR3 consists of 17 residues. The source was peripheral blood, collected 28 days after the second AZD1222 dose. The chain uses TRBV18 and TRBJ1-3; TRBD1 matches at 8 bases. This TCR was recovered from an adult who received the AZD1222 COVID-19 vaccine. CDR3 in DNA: TGTGCCAGCTCACCTCCGGGACAGGCCAACTCTGGAAACACCATATATTTT. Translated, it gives CASSPPGQANSGNTIYF.